One sample yielded the 21 T cell receptor beta chains listed below, sequenced in a study of CD8 T cells in ankylosing spondylitis. Their recognized antigens are unknown. Study-wide findings and caveats: For ankylosing spondylitis blood, a TCR beta motif of about eight highly homologous variants appeared characteristic.

TCRdb passed the 5' RACE reads through MiXCR, listing each CDR3 protein once. The table has a few hundred thousand distinct CDR3 sequences, more than 20% seen once. Input material: blood, either unsorted or a sorted T cell fraction (not recorded which). The receptor source for this set is a male donor with ankylosing spondylitis.

The J gene is TRBJ1-1, the V gene TRBV12-3 or TRBV12-4; TRBD1 matches at 8 bases. The CDR3 spans 14 residues. V dropped 7 bases and J dropped 8; count of bases not matched to a gene: 12. The CDR3 loop reads CASKPTGARTEAFF. The CDR3, as DNA: TGTGCCAGCAAGCCGACAGGGGCTAGGACCGAAGCTTTCTTT.

This chain uses TRBV6-4 with TRBJ1-1, with D maybe TRBD1 (5 bases). The CDR3 spans 14 residues. V was shortened by 5 bases and J by 1 base, with 11 bases between the two germline ends. Germline V gene data show CDR1 as MRHNA and CDR2 as SNTAGT. DNA for the CDR3: TGTGCCAGCAGTCCCTCCCAGGGGAACACTGAAGCTTTCTTT. Translated: CASSPSQGNTEAFF.

This clonotype was counted ten times or more. The J gene is TRBJ1-1, the V gene TRBV12-3 or TRBV12-4, with a weak D call TRBD1 (6 bases). The CDR3 covers 14 residues. Between the trimmed V and J ends, which lost 3 bases and 8 bases, there was a span of 16 bases. CDR3 sequence reads: CASSFSRGTNEAFF. The CDR3 DNA follows: TGTGCCAGCAGTTTTAGCAGGGGAACCAACGAAGCTTTCTTT.

This clonotype appeared a few times. The chain has TRBV12-3 or TRBV12-4 and TRBJ1-6; D ambiguous. The CDR3 has 15 amino acids. Trimming cost V 5 bases and J 9 bases, with 17 bases left between them. In nucleotides, the CDR3 is TGTGCCAGCAGTCTCCAGGTCCGGTTGGGTTCACCCCTCCACTTT. Its translation: CASSLQVRLGSPLHF.

The chain couples TRBV28 to TRBJ1-1, with 7 bases identical to TRBD1. The CDR3 length is 16 residues. Germline-derived CDR1 and CDR2 are MDHEN and SYDVKM. V shed 8 bases and J 0 bases; nucleotides not matched to a gene: 12. The CDR3 loop is CASPPRTGVMNTEAFF. The CDR3 DNA reads TGTGCCAGCCCACCGAGGACAGGAGTAATGAACACTGAAGCTTTCTTT.

This clonotype was observed many times. V is TRBV7-9 and J is TRBJ2-7; a weak D match, TRBD2 (6 bases). The V gene's germline CDR1 is SEHNR and CDR2 FQNEAQ (reference sequence). V was clipped by 4 bases and J by 3 bases, with 13 bases between them. This CDR3 contains 14 residues. As DNA, the CDR3 is TGTGCCAGCAGCTCCCAAGGGAGGAGCTACGAGCAGTACTTC. This translates into CASSSQGRSYEQYF.

This chain connects TRBV6-5 to TRBJ2-7; D is unclear. The CDR3 runs to 14 residues. V was pared by 4 bases and J by 3 bases, with 13 bases between. The germline gives CDR1 MNHEY, CDR2 SVGAGI. The CDR3 is CASSSQNGHYEQYF. CDR3 DNA: TGTGCCAGCAGTTCTCAAAACGGCCACTACGAGCAGTACTTC.

This clonotype was found a few times. The chain employs TRBV5-1 and TRBJ2-1, with D unclear. Trimming took 2 bases from V and 3 from J, leaving 12 bases between them. Looked up from germline, CDR1 is SGHRS and CDR2 is YFSETQ. CDR3 size: 15 residues. In DNA, the CDR3 is TGCGCCAGCAGCTTTCTTACAACGGGCTACAATGAGCAGTTCTTC. It codes for CASSFLTTGYNEQFF.

The chain uses TRBV20-1 and TRBJ1-5; no definite D call. Trimming removed 3 bases from V and 6 bases from J, with 15 bases in between. This CDR3 has 14 amino acids. The germline V gene encodes CDR1 DFQATT and CDR2 SNEGSKA (reference sequence). CDR3 protein: CSARSRMAGQPQHF. DNA for the CDR3: TGCAGTGCTAGGAGTCGTATGGCAGGTCAGCCCCAGCATTTT.

The J gene is TRBJ1-4, the V gene TRBV2; unclear D gene. V was clipped by 2 bases and J by 3 bases, with 13 bases between them. CDR1 is SNHLY, CDR2 FYNNEI, per germline. The CDR3 length is 16 residues. CDR3 sequence: CASSEFGRIPNEKLFF. The DNA for the CDR3 is TGTGCCAGCAGTGAATTCGGGAGGATTCCTAATGAAAAACTGTTTTTT.

The chain combines TRBV7-2 with TRBJ1-1; TRBD1 is a possible D gene (5 bases). The length of the CDR3 is 13 residues. The germline V and J ends were trimmed by 1 base and 8 bases, with 11 bases remaining between them. Germline V lookup: CDR1 SGHTA, CDR2 FQGNSA. CDR3 sequence reads: CASSLVEQVEAFF. The CDR3 DNA sequence: TGTGCCAGCAGCTTAGTGGAACAGGTAGAAGCTTTCTTT.

This clonotype was observed a handful of times. The genes are TRBV11-2 and TRBJ1-5; D may be TRBD1 (6 bases). The CDR3 extends over 15 amino acids. The germline V and J ends were trimmed by 3 bases and 5 bases, with 14 bases remaining between them. Germline loops: CDR1 SGHAT, CDR2 FQNNGV. For the CDR3, the DNA is TGTGCCAGCAGCTTGGGGGGGGCTCATTATCAGCCCCAGCATTTT. Protein: CASSLGGAHYQPQHF.

In its sample, this clonotype was seen many times. The rearrangement uses TRBV29-1 and TRBJ2-1; D is undetermined. V shed 4 bases and J shed 4 bases, with 5 bases lying between them. Germline CDR1 SQVTM, CDR2 ANQGSEA. This CDR3 is built from 11 residues. CDR3 coding DNA: TGCAGCGTTGTTCGTTACAATGAGCAGTTCTTC. Protein: CSVVRYNEQFF.

The table lists this clonotype with a few counts. This chain uses TRBV4-1 with TRBJ2-7; possibly TRBD1 for D (5 bases). CDR3 length: 19 residues. Germline CDR1 MGHRA, CDR2 YSYEKL. Trimming took off 0 bases at V and 3 bases at J, with 24 bases between the two ends. This chain's CDR3 is CASSQDSGIQGQRYYEQYF. CDR3 nucleotide sequence: TGCGCCAGCAGCCAAGATTCAGGGATACAAGGGCAGCGATACTACGAGCAGTACTTC.

This clonotype was seen more than once but under ten times. The rearrangement uses TRBV9 and TRBJ1-1, with no clear D. Germline values: CDR1 SGDLS, CDR2 YYNGEE. V lost 0 bases to trimming and J lost 7 bases, with 10 bases between them. There are 13 residues in the CDR3. Here the CDR3 reads CASSVDSGSEAFF. CDR3 nucleotides: TGTGCCAGCAGCGTAGATTCGGGGAGTGAAGCTTTCTTT.

Remarks on this clonotype: At one end the junction does not follow the germline gene, possibly because of a read error. The chain carries TRBV10-3 and TRBJ2-1, with no clear D. The germline CDR1 and CDR2 sequences are ENHRY and SYGVKD. The CDR3 is made up of 11 amino acids. The CDR3 sequence: CAISNYDEQFF. DNA for the CDR3: TGTGCCATCAGTAACTACGATGAGCAGTTCTTC.

The CDR3 DNA sequence: TGTGCCAGCAGCTTAGATAGCGTGGAGACCCAGTACTTC. Amino acids: CASSLDSVETQYF. The J gene is TRBJ2-5, the V gene TRBV7-7, with D possibly TRBD2 on 5 matching bases. Trimming removed 1 base from V and 5 bases from J, with 8 bases in between. The CDR3 spans 13 residues. From germline, CDR1 is SSHAT and CDR2 FNYEAQ (reference sequence).

The chain joins TRBV6-5 to TRBJ2-2; D is ambiguous. Trimming pared 0 bases from V and 0 bases from J, leaving 8 bases between. CDR3 length: 16 residues. Germline loops: CDR1 MNHEY, CDR2 SVGAGI. CDR3: CASSYSGHANTGELFF. CDR3 DNA sequence: TGTGCCAGCAGTTACTCGGGCCACGCGAACACCGGGGAGCTGTTTTTT.

A few counts support this clonotype. This rearrangement joins TRBV2 to TRBJ2-1, with D perhaps matching TRBD1 or TRBD2 (5 bases each). V was cut by 8 bases and J by 9 bases, with 17 bases left in between. CDR1 and CDR2 from the germline V gene are SNHLY and FYNNEI. The CDR3 has 13 residues. DNA of the CDR3: TGTGCCAGCGGGGGTAGTCACGGAGGTGAGCAGTTCTTC. Encoded protein: CASGGSHGGEQFF.

This clonotype was seen only a few times. The chain links TRBV7-3 to TRBJ2-3; possible D gene TRBD2, 6 bases. V was shortened by 1 base and J by 4 bases, with 9 bases between the two germline ends. This CDR3 has 14 amino acids. Germline CDR1 is SGHTA and CDR2 is FQGTGA. CDR3 DNA sequence: TGTGCCAGCAGCTTAAACGGGAGCCCAGATACGCAGTATTTT. Protein sequence: CASSLNGSPDTQYF.

This clonotype has just a few counts. The V gene is TRBV12-3 or TRBV12-4, the J gene TRBJ2-7; D remains ambiguous. With 5 bases removed from V and 7 bases from J, the gap between germline ends came to 15 bases. CDR3 length: 13 residues. CDR3 residues: CASSLAAGHEQYF. DNA of the CDR3: TGTGCCAGCAGTCTCGCGGCAGGTCATGAGCAGTACTTC.